This T cell receptor (beta chain) stems from a study of T cells after yellow fever vaccination (dated by TCRdb to the late 2010s). Study-wide context: The SMART-Seq v4 Ultra Low Input RNA kit was used to prepare libraries from fractions with low cell numbers. Blood was drawn at multiple timepoints before and after primary and secondary immunization, with bulk PBMC replicates and cell subsets isolated. Bulk TCR alpha and beta repertoires were sequenced longitudinally to track T-cell clones before and after primary and booster YFV17D yellow fever vaccination. Two healthy male donors, one aged 18 to 29 and one aged 30 to 40 years, made up the cohort.

TCR cDNA was synthesized by 5'RACE template switching, through which a universal primer site and unique molecular identifiers were introduced. Priming for cDNA synthesis came from both the TCR alpha and TCR beta constant segments. Two PCR steps were used to amplify libraries, with sample barcodes and sequencing adapters being added in the second step. Sequencing of the libraries was done on either Illumina HiSeq 2500 (2x100 bp) or NovaSeq (2x150 bp). Processing in the source paper ran as follows. MIGEC handled demultiplexing of reads and collapsing into UMI consensus sequences, while MiXCR performed V(D)J alignment. Using edgeR on replicate PBMC samples, clonotypes were called vaccine-responding if FDR was below 0.01 and the log2 fold change was above 5 up to day 15. Bulk clonotypes were assigned CD4 or CD8 identity according to which sequenced CD4 or CD8 repertoire held them at higher abundance. TCRdb itself trimmed the public reads at Q25 with fastp, ran MiXCR and retained productive beta chains. Here each entry gathers all rows of one CDR3 protein and keeps the most common genes and DNA. TCRdb's processing, not the study's, gives the V and J calls here. For this sample there are about 160,000 distinct CDR3 sequences; around 7% appear just once. Together, the top ten hold 2.5% to 3% of the sample.

Taken from the germline V gene, the CDR1 and CDR2 loops are MNHEY and SVGAGI. The CDR3 contains 13 residues, cysteine and phenylalanine counted. CDR3 DNA is the only sequence kept; it has 39 bases, read in frame from the first base. The V end loses 0 bases and the J end loses 4 bases, and a stretch of 6 bases separates them. In this sample, this clonotype turned up many times. Its recognized antigen is unknown. No base quality values were provided; no much bigger clone lies one nucleotide off. Read against the paper, the sample's treatment or condition label means: live attenuated yellow fever vaccine strain. PBMCs were isolated from peripheral blood using a standard Ficoll-Paque protocol. Dynabeads CD4 and CD8 positive selection kits were used to isolate the CD4 and CD8 T-cell fractions. TriZol was used to extract RNA from bulk PBMCs, CD4 and CD8 fractions, and dextramer-positive and dextramer-negative fractions.

Broader findings and caveats from the paper: Computational filtering was required because FACS-sorted repertoires could contain abundant contaminating clonotypes from the bulk population. A small share of clonotypes occurred in both CD4 and CD8 compartments, likely arising from convergent recombination. Only a couple of donors were included in the study, so the extent to which the findings can be generalized is limited. After the booster, most clones that had expanded after primary vaccination were detected again (roughly 95% of CD4 and around nine tenths of CD8), suggesting broad maintenance of memory. Compared with the primary T-cell response, the secondary T-cell response was faster but weaker, reaching its peak on day 5 rather than on day 15.

The sequences come from CD4+ T cells sorted from PBMCs, collected 5 days after the first yellow fever vaccination. This sequence uses TRBV6-5 and TRBJ1-2; a confident D gene designation cannot be given. This clonotype originated in a man aged 18 to 35 who received the YFV17D yellow fever vaccine. The nucleotide sequence is TGTGCCAGCAGTTACTCGCTGGCCTATGGCTACACCTTC. This sequence encodes CASSYSLAYGYTF.